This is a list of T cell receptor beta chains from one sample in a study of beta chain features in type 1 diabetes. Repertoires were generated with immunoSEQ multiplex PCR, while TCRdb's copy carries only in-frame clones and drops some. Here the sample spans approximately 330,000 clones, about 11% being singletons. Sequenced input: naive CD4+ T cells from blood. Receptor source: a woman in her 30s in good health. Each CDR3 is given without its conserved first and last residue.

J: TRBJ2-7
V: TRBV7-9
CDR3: ASRPGTGTYEQY

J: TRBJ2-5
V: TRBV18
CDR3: ASSPRLAGEETQY

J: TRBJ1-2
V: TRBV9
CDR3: ASSAPDRGNYGYT

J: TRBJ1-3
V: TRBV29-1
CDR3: SVVPSRGTIY

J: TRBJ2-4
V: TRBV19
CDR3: ASSTPGRELSIQY

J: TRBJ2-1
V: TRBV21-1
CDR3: ASSALGQGAQNEQF

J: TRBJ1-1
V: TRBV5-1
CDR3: ASRGQENTEAF

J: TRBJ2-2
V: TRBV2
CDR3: AGWTSGSRTGELF

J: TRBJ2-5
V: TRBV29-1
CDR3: SVGRDRGETQY

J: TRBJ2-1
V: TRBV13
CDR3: ASRGQGTSGASSYNEQF

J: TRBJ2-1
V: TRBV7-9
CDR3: ASSRQGGVGNEQF

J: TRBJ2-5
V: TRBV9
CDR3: ASSVSGTSGQETQY

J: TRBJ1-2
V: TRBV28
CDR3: ASSSGYGYT

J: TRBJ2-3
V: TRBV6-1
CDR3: ASSSQGASLDTQY

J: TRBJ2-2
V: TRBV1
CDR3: TSSQDLSLAGGPGAGELF

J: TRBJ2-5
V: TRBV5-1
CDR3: ASSINGLDQETQY

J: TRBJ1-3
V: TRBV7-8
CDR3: ASSLDSASGNTIY